These 5 T cell receptor beta chains were all obtained from the same sample, sequenced in a study of blood T cell repertoires in COVID-19. Method: immunoSEQ multiplex PCR; TCRdb's copy keeps in-frame clones and lacks some. The table has 70,000 to 90,000 clones, 86% seen once. Input material: peripheral blood. The receptor set was obtained from a man between 60 and 70 years old with acute or convalescent COVID-19.

The chain combines TRBV28 with TRBJ2-7; 13 bases are a match to TRBD2. This CDR3 region has 16 residues. The junction had 8 bases not matched to a gene; V was cut back by 4 bases and J by 5 bases. Per the germline V gene, CDR1 is MDHEN and CDR2 is SYDVKM. CDR3 region: CASSSWTSGGSDEQYF. The CDR3 DNA sequence: TGTGCCAGCAGTTCCTGGACTAGCGGGGGTAGCGACGAGCAGTACTTC. Full variable domain (remainder filled in from reference TRBV28 and TRBJ2-7): DVKVTQSSRYLVKRTGEKVFLECVQDMDHENMFWYRQDPGLGLRLIYFSYDVKMKEKGDIPEGYSVSREKKERFSLILESASTNQTSMYLCASSSWTSGGSDEQYFGPGTRLTVT.

This chain joins TRBV19 and TRBJ2-4, with 10 bases lining up with TRBD1. Germline trimming cut 2 bases from V and 1 base from J; bases unmatched to any gene: 5. Looked up from germline, CDR1 is LNHDA and CDR2 is SQIVND (reference sequence). The CDR3 loop spans 17 amino acids. Written as DNA, the CDR3 is TGTGCCAGTAGTATACGGGGACAGGGGTCGGCCAAAAACATTCAGTACTTC. It translates to CASSIRGQGSAKNIQYF.

Here the CDR3 reads CASSLARGESYEQYF. CDR3 nucleotide sequence: TGTGCCAGCAGCTTAGCACGCGGGGAATCCTACGAGCAGTACTTC. V and J are TRBV7-2 and TRBJ2-7, with D perhaps matching TRBD2 (6 bases). The CDR3 is 15 residues long. CDR1 SGHTA and CDR2 FQGNSA come from the germline V gene. V lost 0 bases, J lost 1 base, and 10 bases lay in between.

The chain has TRBV5-1 and TRBJ2-5; the match to TRBD2 covers 11 bases. CDR3 length equals 14 residues. The germline V gene has CDR1 SGHRS and CDR2 YFSETQ. The J segment lost 9 bases and the V segment lost 4 bases, leaving 8 bases of the junction unmatched. CDR3 DNA: TGCGCCAGCAGCGCGGGACTAGCGGCCGGAGCCCAGTACTTC. Its protein product is CASSAGLAAGAQYF.

This clone was counted only a few times. J is TRBJ1-2 and V is TRBV12-3 or TRBV12-4; perhaps TRBD1 as D (5 bases). V lost 3 bases, J lost 3 bases, and 8 bases lay in between. The CDR3 length is 13 residues. CDR3 DNA sequence: TGTGCCAGCAGTTTTGACAGATACTATGGCTACACCTTC. Its protein product is CASSFDRYYGYTF.